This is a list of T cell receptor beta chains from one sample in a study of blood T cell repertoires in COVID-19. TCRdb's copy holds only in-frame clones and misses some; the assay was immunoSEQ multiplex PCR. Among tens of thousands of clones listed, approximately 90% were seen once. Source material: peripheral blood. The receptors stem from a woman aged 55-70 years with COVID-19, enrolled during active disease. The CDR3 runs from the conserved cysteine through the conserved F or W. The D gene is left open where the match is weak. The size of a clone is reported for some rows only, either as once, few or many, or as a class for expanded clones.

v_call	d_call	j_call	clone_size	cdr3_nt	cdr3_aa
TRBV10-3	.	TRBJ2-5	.	TGTGCCATCGCTGGGGTGTCGCGGGGCCAAGAGACCCAGTACTTC	CAIAGVSRGQETQYF
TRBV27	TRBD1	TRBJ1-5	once	TGTGCCAGCAGTCCTCACACCGGGACAGGGGAAGGTCAGCCCCAGCATTTT	CASSPHTGTGEGQPQHF
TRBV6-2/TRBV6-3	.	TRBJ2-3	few	TGTGCCAGCAGTTCCTTTAGCGGCCCAGATACGCAGTATTTT	CASSSFSGPDTQYF
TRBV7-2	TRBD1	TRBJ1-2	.	TGTGCCAGCAGCTTGCTTGGACAGGACTATGGCTACACCTTC	CASSLLGQDYGYTF
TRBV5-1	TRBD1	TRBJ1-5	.	TGCGCCAGCAGCTGGACGACAGGGGCTAATCAGCCCCAGCATTTT	CASSWTTGANQPQHF
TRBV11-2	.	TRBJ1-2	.	TGTGCCAGCAGCGCCAGGTTTTATGGCTACACCTTC	CASSARFYGYTF
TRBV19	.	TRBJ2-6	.	TGTGCCAGTCTAGGGGCGGTTGGGGCCAACGTCCTGACTTTC	CASLGAVGANVLTF
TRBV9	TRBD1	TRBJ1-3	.	TGTGCCAGCAGCGCTTCAGGGGGCGGCGGAAACACCATATATTTT	CASSASGGGGNTIYF
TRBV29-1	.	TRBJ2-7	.	TGCAGCGTTGAACTGGGGCCCTACGAGCAGTACTTC	CSVELGPYEQYF
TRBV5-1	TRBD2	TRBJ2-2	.	TGCGCCAGCAGTCCTAGACTAGCGGGAGGAACCGGGGAGCTGTTTTTT	CASSPRLAGGTGELFF
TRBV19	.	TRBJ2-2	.	TGTGCCAGTAGTGAATCCAGGAACACCGGGGAGCTGTTTTTT	CASSESRNTGELFF
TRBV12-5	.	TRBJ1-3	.	TGTGCTAGTGGTCTCCCTGGGGGGATGAAGAACACCATATATTTT	CASGLPGGMKNTIYF
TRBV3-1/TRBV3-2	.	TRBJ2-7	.	TGTGCCAGCAGCCAAACAAACTACGAGCAGTACTTC	CASSQTNYEQYF
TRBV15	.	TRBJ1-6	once	TGTGCCACCAGCGAGGGGCGGACAGTTAATAATTCACCCCTCCACTTT	CATSEGRTVNNSPLHF
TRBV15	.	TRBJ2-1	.	TGTGCCACCAGCAGAGGAGTATCCCTCTCCTACAATGAGCAGTTCTTC	CATSRGVSLSYNEQFF